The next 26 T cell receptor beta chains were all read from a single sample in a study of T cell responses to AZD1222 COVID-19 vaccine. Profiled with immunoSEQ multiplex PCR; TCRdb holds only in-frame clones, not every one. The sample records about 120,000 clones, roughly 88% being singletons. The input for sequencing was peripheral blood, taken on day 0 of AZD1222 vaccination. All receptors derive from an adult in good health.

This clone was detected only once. CDR3 in DNA: TGTGCCACCAGGGAGGTTAGAGAGACCCAGTACTTC. Translated: CATREVRETQYF. J is TRBJ2-5 and V is TRBV6-6, with TRBD2 as a possible D gene (6 bases). Germline CDR1 MNHNY, CDR2 SVGAGI (reference sequence). Deletions cut 10 bases from V and 4 bases from J, with 13 bases between. The CDR3 runs to 12 residues.

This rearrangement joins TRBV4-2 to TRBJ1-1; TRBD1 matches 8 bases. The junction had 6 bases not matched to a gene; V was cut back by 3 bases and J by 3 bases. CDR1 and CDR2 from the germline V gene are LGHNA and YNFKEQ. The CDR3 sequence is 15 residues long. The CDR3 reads CASSHRQGRYTEAFF. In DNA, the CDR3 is TGTGCCAGCAGCCACAGACAGGGGAGGTACACTGAAGCTTTCTTT.

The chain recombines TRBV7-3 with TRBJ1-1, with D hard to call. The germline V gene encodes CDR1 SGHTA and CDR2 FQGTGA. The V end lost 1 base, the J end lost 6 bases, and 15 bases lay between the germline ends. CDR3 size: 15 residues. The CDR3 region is CASSLNAGNQAEAFF. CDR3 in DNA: TGTGCCAGCAGCTTAAACGCGGGGAACCAGGCTGAAGCTTTCTTT.

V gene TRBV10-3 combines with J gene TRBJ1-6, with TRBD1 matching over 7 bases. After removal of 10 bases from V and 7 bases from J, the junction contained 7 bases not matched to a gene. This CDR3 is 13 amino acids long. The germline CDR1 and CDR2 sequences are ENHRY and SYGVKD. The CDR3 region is CATKGTENSPLHF. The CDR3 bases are TGTGCCACCAAGGGGACAGAAAATTCACCCCTCCACTTT.

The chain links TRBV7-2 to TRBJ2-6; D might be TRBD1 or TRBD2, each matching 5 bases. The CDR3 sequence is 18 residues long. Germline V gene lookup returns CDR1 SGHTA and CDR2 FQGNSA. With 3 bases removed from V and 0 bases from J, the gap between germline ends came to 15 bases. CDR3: CASSLFGTGPSGANVLTF. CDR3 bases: TGTGCCAGCAGCTTGTTTGGGACCGGCCCCTCTGGGGCCAACGTCCTGACTTTC.

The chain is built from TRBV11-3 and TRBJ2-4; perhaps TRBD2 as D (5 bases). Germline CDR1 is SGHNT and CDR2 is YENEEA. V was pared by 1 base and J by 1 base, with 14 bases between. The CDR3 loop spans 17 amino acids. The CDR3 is CASSLVSVGSAKNIQYF. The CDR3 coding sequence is TGTGCCAGCAGCTTAGTTAGCGTAGGCTCGGCCAAAAACATTCAGTACTTC.

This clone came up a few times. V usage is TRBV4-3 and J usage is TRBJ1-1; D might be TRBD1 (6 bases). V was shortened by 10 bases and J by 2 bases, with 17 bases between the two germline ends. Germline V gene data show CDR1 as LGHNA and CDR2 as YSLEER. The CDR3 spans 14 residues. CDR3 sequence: CATSGTGSNTEAFF. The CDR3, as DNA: TGCGCCACCTCCGGTACAGGGTCCAACACTGAAGCTTTCTTT.

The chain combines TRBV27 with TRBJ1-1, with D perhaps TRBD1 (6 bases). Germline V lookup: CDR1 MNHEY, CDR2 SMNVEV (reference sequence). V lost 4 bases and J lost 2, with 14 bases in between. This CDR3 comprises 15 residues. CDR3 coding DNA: TGTGCCAGCAGTTCCCCCGGACAGCCAAACACTGAAGCTTTCTTT. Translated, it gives CASSSPGQPNTEAFF.

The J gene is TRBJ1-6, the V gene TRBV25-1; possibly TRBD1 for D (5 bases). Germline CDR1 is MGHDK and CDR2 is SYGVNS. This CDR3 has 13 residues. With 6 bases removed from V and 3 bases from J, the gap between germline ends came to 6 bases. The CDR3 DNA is TGTGCCAGCAGGACAGTCTATAATTCACCCCTCCACTTT. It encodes CASRTVYNSPLHF.

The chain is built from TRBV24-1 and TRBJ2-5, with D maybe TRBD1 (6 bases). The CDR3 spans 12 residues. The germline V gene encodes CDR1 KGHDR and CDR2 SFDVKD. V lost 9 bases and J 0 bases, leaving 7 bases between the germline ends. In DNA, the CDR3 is TGTGCCACCCAGGGGTACCAAGAGACCCAGTACTTC. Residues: CATQGYQETQYF.

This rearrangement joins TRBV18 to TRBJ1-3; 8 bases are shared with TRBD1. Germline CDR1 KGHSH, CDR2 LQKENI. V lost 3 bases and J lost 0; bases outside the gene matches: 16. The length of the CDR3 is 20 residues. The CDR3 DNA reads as TGTGCCAGCTCACCCCCCCCTCTACGGACAGGGATTAGCTCTGGAAACACCATATATTTT. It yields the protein CASSPPPLRTGISSGNTIYF.

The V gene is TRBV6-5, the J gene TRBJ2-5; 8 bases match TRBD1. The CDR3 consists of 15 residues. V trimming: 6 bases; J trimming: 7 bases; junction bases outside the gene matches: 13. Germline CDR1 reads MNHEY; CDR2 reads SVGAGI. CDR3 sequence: CASSWIQGGRRTQYF. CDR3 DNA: TGTGCCAGCAGCTGGATACAGGGGGGTCGCCGGACCCAGTACTTC.

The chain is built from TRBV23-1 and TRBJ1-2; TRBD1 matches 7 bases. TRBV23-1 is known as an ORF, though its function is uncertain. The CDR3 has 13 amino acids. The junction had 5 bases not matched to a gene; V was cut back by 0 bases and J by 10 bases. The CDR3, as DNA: TGCGCCAGCAGTCAATCGACGGACAGGCCCTACACCTTC. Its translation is CASSQSTDRPYTF.

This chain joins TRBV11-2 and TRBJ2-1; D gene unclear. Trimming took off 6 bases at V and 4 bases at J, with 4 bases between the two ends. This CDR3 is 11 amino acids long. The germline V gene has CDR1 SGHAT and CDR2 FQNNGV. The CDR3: CASSVYNEQFF. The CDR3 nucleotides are TGTGCCAGCAGTGTTTACAATGAGCAGTTCTTC.

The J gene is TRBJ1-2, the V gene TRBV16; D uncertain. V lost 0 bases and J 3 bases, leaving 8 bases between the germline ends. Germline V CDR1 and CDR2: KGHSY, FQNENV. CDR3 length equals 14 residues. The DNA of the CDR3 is TGTGCCAGCAGCCAATCTCGGACGGACTATGGCTACACCTTC. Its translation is CASSQSRTDYGYTF.

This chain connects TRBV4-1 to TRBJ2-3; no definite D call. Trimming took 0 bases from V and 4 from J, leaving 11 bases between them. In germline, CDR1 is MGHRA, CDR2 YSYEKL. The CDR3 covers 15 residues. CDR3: CASSQDGRSADTQYF. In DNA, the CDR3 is TGCGCCAGCAGCCAAGATGGTAGGAGCGCAGATACGCAGTATTTT.

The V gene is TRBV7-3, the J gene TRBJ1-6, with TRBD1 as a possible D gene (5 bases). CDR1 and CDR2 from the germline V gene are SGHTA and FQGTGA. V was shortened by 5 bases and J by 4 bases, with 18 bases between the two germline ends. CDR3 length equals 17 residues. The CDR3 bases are TGTGCCAGCAGCCCAGGATCGGGGACTGGATATAATTCACCCCTCCACTTT. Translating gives CASSPGSGTGYNSPLHF.

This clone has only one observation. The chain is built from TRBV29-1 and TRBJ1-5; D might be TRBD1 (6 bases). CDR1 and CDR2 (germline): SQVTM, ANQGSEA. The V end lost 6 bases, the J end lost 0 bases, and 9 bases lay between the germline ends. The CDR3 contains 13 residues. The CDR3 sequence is CSVQGHSNQPQHF. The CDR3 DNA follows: TGCAGCGTCCAGGGGCATAGCAATCAGCCCCAGCATTTT.

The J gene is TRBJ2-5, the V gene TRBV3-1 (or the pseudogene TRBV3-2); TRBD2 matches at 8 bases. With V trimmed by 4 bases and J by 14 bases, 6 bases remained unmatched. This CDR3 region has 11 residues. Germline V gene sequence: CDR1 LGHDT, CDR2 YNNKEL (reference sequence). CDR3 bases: TGTGCCAGCAGCCGGGGTACTAGCGGATACTTC. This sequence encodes CASSRGTSGYF.

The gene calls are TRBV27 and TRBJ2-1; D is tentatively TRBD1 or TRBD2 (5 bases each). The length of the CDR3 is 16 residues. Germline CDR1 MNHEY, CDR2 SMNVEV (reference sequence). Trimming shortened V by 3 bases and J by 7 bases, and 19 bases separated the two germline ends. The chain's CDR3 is CASSFEQGRVGNEQFF. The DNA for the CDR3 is TGTGCCAGCAGTTTTGAGCAGGGACGAGTTGGGAATGAGCAGTTCTTC.

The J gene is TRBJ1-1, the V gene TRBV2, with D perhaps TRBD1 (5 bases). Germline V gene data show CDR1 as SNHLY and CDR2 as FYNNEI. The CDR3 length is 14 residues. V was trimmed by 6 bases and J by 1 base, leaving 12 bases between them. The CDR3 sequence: CASSRTGGNTEAFF. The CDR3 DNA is TGTGCCAGCAGCCGTACAGGAGGGAACACTGAAGCTTTCTTT.

The chain's CDR3 is CASSAGQGAYNEQFF. In DNA, the CDR3 is TGTGCCAGCAGTGCGGGACAGGGGGCTTACAATGAGCAGTTCTTC. V gene TRBV6-4 combines with J gene TRBJ2-1; 12 nucleotides match TRBD1. The CDR3 extends over 15 amino acids. CDR1 is MRHNA and CDR2 is SNTAGT in the germline V gene. V gave up 4 bases and J gave up 4 bases; unmatched junction bases: 2.

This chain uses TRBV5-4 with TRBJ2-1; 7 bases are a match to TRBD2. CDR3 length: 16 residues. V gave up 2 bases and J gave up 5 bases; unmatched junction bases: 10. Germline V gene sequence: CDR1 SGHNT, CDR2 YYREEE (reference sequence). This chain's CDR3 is CASSFSGTTRNNEQFF. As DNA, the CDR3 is TGTGCCAGCAGCTTTTCCGGGACTACCCGGAACAATGAGCAGTTCTTC.

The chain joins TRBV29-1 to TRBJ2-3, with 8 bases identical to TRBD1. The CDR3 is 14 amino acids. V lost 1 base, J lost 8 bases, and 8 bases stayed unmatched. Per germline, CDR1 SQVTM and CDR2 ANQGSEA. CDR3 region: CSVEAQGGGGTQYF. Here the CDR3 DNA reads TGCAGCGTTGAAGCACAGGGGGGAGGAGGTACGCAGTATTTT.

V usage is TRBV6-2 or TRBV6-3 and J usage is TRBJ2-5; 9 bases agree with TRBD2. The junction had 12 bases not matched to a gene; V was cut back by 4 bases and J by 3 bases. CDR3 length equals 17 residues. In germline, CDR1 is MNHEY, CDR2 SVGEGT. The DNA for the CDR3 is TGTGCCAGCAGTTGGGGGCTTAGCGGGAGAGGGAAAGAGACCCAGTACTTC. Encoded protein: CASSWGLSGRGKETQYF.

The CDR3 DNA is TGTGCCAGCAGCTTGTCGGGACCGGATACGCAGTATTTT. This codes for CASSLSGPDTQYF. The gene calls are TRBV5-6 and TRBJ2-3; D may be TRBD1 or TRBD2 (5 bases each). Germline V CDR1 and CDR2: SGHDT, YYEEEE. The CDR3 extends over 13 amino acids. The V gene lost 1 base and the J gene lost 6 bases, with 9 bases spanning the gap.